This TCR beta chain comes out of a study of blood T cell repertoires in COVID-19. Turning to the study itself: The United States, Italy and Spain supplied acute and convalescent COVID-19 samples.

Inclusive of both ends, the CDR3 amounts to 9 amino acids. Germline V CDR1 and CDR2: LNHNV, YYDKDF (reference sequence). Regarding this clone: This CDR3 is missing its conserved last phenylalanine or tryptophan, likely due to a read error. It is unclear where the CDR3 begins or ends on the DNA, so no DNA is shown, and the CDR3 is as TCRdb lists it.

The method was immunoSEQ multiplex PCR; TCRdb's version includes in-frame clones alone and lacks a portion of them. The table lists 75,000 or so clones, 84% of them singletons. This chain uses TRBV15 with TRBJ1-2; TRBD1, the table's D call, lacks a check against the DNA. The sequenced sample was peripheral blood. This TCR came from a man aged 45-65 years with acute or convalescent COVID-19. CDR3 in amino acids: CATSGTGEP.